The 28 T cell receptor beta chains presented below share a single source sample, sequenced in a study of T cell responses to AZD1222 COVID-19 vaccine. Libraries were prepared by immunoSEQ multiplex PCR; TCRdb keeps only in-frame clonotypes and omits some of them. The sample comprises about 130,000 clones, 75% to 90% of which are singletons, and approximately 1.5% rests with the top ten. This sample comprised peripheral blood, obtained on day 0 of AZD1222 vaccination. These receptors originate from an adult in good health.

This rearrangement joins TRBV19 to TRBJ1-2; D not certain. This CDR3 region has 15 residues. CDR1 LNHDA and CDR2 SQIVND come from the germline V gene (reference sequence). Deletions cut 2 bases from V and 6 bases from J, with 16 bases between. CDR3 sequence: CASSIPDSSRNGYTF. DNA for the CDR3: TGTGCCAGTAGTATACCGGACTCCTCGCGCAATGGCTACACCTTC.

V usage is TRBV5-6 and J usage is TRBJ1-1; D possibly corresponds to TRBD1 (5 bases). The germline CDR1 and CDR2 sequences are SGHDT and YYEEEE. This CDR3 spans 14 amino acids. V was trimmed by 4 bases and J by 0 bases, leaving 10 bases between them. CDR3 bases: TGTGCCAGCAGCCGGGGGGTCATGAACACTGAAGCTTTCTTT. This gives the protein CASSRGVMNTEAFF.

The V call is TRBV4-3, the J call TRBJ1-2, with D tentatively TRBD1 (5 bases). The germline CDR1 and CDR2 sequences are LGHNA and YSLEER. This CDR3 is built from 15 residues. Trimming removed 1 base at V and 2 bases at J, with 11 bases between. CDR3 region: CASSQGVGANYGYTF. The CDR3 bases are TGCGCCAGCAGCCAAGGGGTAGGGGCGAACTATGGCTACACCTTC.

The rearrangement links TRBV2 to TRBJ2-7; the match to TRBD1 covers 9 bases. CDR3 size: 15 residues. Germline assignment: CDR1 SNHLY and CDR2 FYNNEI. Trimming at V came to 7 bases and at J to 2 bases, leaving 9 bases not matched to a gene. The chain's CDR3 is CASTDRGITTYEQYF. The CDR3 DNA reads TGTGCCAGCACGGACAGGGGCATAACTACCTACGAGCAGTACTTC. Full variable domain (remainder filled in from reference TRBV2 and TRBJ2-7): EPEVTQTPSHQVTQMGQEVILRCVPISNHLYFYWYRQILGQKVEFLVSFYNNEISEKSEIFDDQFSVERPDGSNFTLKIRSTKLEDSAMYFCASTDRGITTYEQYFGPGTRLTVT.

The chain recombines TRBV7-6 with TRBJ1-1, with D possibly being TRBD1 (6 bases). Trimming stripped 5 bases from V and 0 bases from J, with 10 bases between. The germline V gene has CDR1 SGHVS and CDR2 FNYEAQ. This CDR3 is 14 amino acids long. CDR3 in amino acids: CASSPGHLNTEAFF. In DNA form, the CDR3 reads TGTGCCAGCAGCCCGGGACACCTGAACACTGAAGCTTTCTTT.

This clone was observed a single time. This chain uses TRBV7-3 with TRBJ2-1, with TRBD1 matching 8 bases. V lost 2 bases, J lost 6 bases, and 6 bases stayed unmatched. This CDR3 has 15 residues. Germline CDR1 SGHTA, CDR2 FQGTGA. CDR3 in DNA: TGTGCCAGCAGCTTAGGCAGGGGGCACGTCAATGAGCAGTTCTTC. It translates to CASSLGRGHVNEQFF. Full variable domain (remainder filled in from reference TRBV7-3 and TRBJ2-1): GAGVSQTPSNKVTEKGKYVELRCDPISGHTALYWYRQSLGQGPEFLIYFQGTGAADDSGLPNDRFFAVRPEGSVSTLKIQRTERGDSAVYLCASSLGRGHVNEQFFGPGTRLTVL.

The chain joins TRBV12-3 or TRBV12-4 to TRBJ1-2; 11 bases fit TRBD1. V dropped 6 bases and J dropped 7; count of bases not matched to a gene: 4. This CDR3 contains 13 residues. CDR3 in DNA: TGTGCCAGCAGCCGGGACAGGGGGTTTGGCTACACCTTC. It codes for CASSRDRGFGYTF.

This clone showed up just a few times. The rearrangement joins TRBV5-1 to TRBJ2-1; TRBD1 aligns across 8 bases. The germline V gene has CDR1 SGHRS and CDR2 YFSETQ. The CDR3 has 13 residues. V lost 2 bases to trimming and J lost 9 bases; unmatched junction nucleotides: 4. This chain's CDR3 is CASSLQGGGEQFF. The DNA of the CDR3 is TGCGCCAGCAGCTTACAGGGGGGAGGTGAGCAGTTCTTC.

V and J are TRBV7-8 and TRBJ1-1; D is undetermined. Deletions cut 2 bases from V and 0 bases from J, with 7 bases between. CDR1 SGHVS and CDR2 FQNEAQ come from the germline V gene. The CDR3 extends over 14 amino acids. The CDR3 is CASSLIRMNTEAFF. The CDR3 DNA reads TGTGCCAGCAGCTTAATTCGCATGAACACTGAAGCTTTCTTT.

The chain uses TRBV3-1 (or the pseudogene TRBV3-2) and TRBJ1-5; D is unresolved. V lost 1 base, J lost 11 bases, and 15 bases lay in between. The V gene's germline CDR1 is LGHDT and CDR2 YNNKEL (reference sequence). CDR3 length: 14 residues. In DNA form, the CDR3 reads TGTGCCAGCAGCCAAGGGGGAGGACCGGTGGCCCAGCATTTT. It is translated as CASSQGGGPVAQHF.

The chain recombines TRBV7-9 with TRBJ1-2; D ambiguous. The CDR3 covers 16 residues. Deletions cut 2 bases from V and 0 bases from J, with 13 bases between. The germline V gene encodes CDR1 SEHNR and CDR2 FQNEAQ (reference sequence). CDR3 sequence: CASSLPPGRANYGYTF. The DNA for the CDR3 is TGTGCCAGCAGCTTACCCCCGGGTAGGGCTAACTATGGCTACACCTTC.

The CDR3 coding sequence is TGTGCCAGCAGTGAAGTTAGGCAGGGGGGAGAGACCCAGTACTTC. This encodes CASSEVRQGGETQYF. The chain combines TRBV6-1 with TRBJ2-5, with a possible D match to TRBD1 (7 bases). V was pared by 1 base and J by 4 bases, with 13 bases between. Germline V gives CDR1 MNHNS, CDR2 SASEGT. The CDR3 consists of 15 residues.

The chain carries TRBV28 and TRBJ1-6; maybe TRBD1 (5 bases). Germline V CDR1 and CDR2: MDHEN, SYDVKM. The CDR3 totals 15 residues. Trimming removed 6 bases at V and 9 bases at J, with 18 bases between. CDR3 nucleotides: TGTGCCAGCAGACAAGGGGTGTCCTTGGGTTCACCCCTCCACTTT. It encodes CASRQGVSLGSPLHF.

This clone was observed a few times. This chain links TRBV4-1 with TRBJ2-1; unclear D gene. Per the germline V gene, CDR1 is MGHRA and CDR2 is YSYEKL. The V gene lost 0 bases and the J gene lost 5 bases, with 14 bases spanning the gap. The CDR3 runs to 16 residues. This CDR3 is CASSQDRIGTDNEQFF. CDR3 coding DNA: TGCGCCAGCAGCCAAGATCGGATTGGAACCGACAATGAGCAGTTCTTC.

This clone has just one count. The rearrangement uses TRBV6-5 and TRBJ2-7; 8 positions agree with TRBD1. This CDR3 is 16 amino acids long. Germline V CDR1 and CDR2: MNHEY, SVGAGI. V shed 0 bases and J 0 bases; nucleotides not matched to a gene: 4. CDR3: CASSYSSTGGSYEQYF. CDR3 coding DNA: TGTGCCAGCAGTTACTCGTCAACAGGGGGCTCCTACGAGCAGTACTTC.

V gene TRBV28 combines with J gene TRBJ2-7, with unresolved D. The CDR3 is 14 residues long. V lost 1 base to trimming and J lost 2 bases, with 9 bases between them. Germline CDR1 reads MDHEN; CDR2 reads SYDVKM. CDR3 sequence reads: CASSLFPKTYEQYF. In DNA, the CDR3 is TGTGCCAGCAGTTTATTTCCAAAGACCTACGAGCAGTACTTC. Variable domain in full (rest from reference TRBV28 and TRBJ2-7): DVKVTQSSRYLVKRTGEKVFLECVQDMDHENMFWYRQDPGLGLRLIYFSYDVKMKEKGDIPEGYSVSREKKERFSLILESASTNQTSMYLCASSLFPKTYEQYFGPGTRLTVT.

The J gene is TRBJ2-7, the V gene TRBV5-4; 7 bases are a match to TRBD1. The CDR3 length is 15 residues. Germline CDR1 reads SGHNT; CDR2 reads YYREEE (reference sequence). V was pared by 1 base and J by 0 bases, with 4 bases of the junction left unmatched. The CDR3 DNA follows: TGTGCCAGCAGCTTGTTCGGACAGGTCTCCTACGAGCAGTACTTC. Translating gives CASSLFGQVSYEQYF.

This clone was observed a single time. The V and J genes are TRBV13 and TRBJ1-1, with 7 bases aligning to TRBD1. The CDR3 has 13 residues. The V gene end was trimmed by 5 bases and the J gene end by 2 bases; junction bases not matched to a gene: 2. Germline loops: CDR1 PRHDT, CDR2 FYEKMQ (reference sequence). DNA for the CDR3: TGTGCCAGCAGCGACAGGGCCAACACTGAAGCTTTCTTT. Amino acids: CASSDRANTEAFF.

This chain uses TRBV5-1 with TRBJ2-5, with D perhaps being TRBD1 or TRBD2 (5 bases each). This CDR3 comprises 15 residues. V lost 4 bases and J 4 bases, leaving 17 bases between the germline ends. Germline V lookup: CDR1 SGHRS, CDR2 YFSETQ. CDR3: CASSAQGGGGETQYF. The CDR3 DNA is TGCGCCAGCAGCGCCCAGGGCGGTGGAGGAGAGACCCAGTACTTC.

The chain recombines TRBV9 with TRBJ1-4; D is unresolved. The length of the CDR3 is 14 residues. Trimming removed 7 bases at V and 8 bases at J, with 18 bases between. Germline V lookup: CDR1 SGDLS, CDR2 YYNGEE. Here the CDR3 DNA reads TGTGCCAGCGGGCGGGATGCGGGAAACGAAAAACTGTTTTTT. It encodes CASGRDAGNEKLFF.

The rearrangement uses TRBV20-1 and TRBJ1-5, with TRBD1 identical over 9 bases. Trimming cost V 3 bases and J 1 base; bases outside gene matches: 7. The CDR3 is 16 residues long. The germline CDR1 and CDR2 sequences are DFQATT and SNEGSKA (reference sequence). The DNA for the CDR3 is TGCAGTGCTAGTCCCGGGACAGGGCGAAGCAATCAGCCCCAGCATTTT. Translation gives CSASPGTGRSNQPQHF.

This chain connects TRBV10-3 to TRBJ1-1; no definite D call. The CDR3 length is 15 residues. CDR1 is ENHRY, CDR2 SYGVKD, per germline. Trimming left V 6 bases short and J 3 bases short, with 17 bases between. The CDR3 region has the DNA TGTGCCATCAGCGACTCCTGGACTCTACACACTGAAGCTTTCTTT. Translating it yields CAISDSWTLHTEAFF.

This chain joins TRBV9 and TRBJ1-2; no clear D gene. V was cut by 4 bases and J by 0 bases, with 16 bases left in between. Looked up from germline, CDR1 is SGDLS and CDR2 is YYNGEE. This CDR3 has 16 amino acids. CDR3 bases: TGTGCCAGCAGCCTCCACCCCGACGGTTCTAACTATGGCTACACCTTC. Protein: CASSLHPDGSNYGYTF.

The chain couples TRBV6-5 to TRBJ1-5; D uncertain. V was pared by 2 bases and J by 4 bases, with 6 bases between. The CDR3 length is 13 residues. Germline V CDR1 and CDR2: MNHEY, SVGAGI. CDR3 in amino acids: CASSYGGNQPQHF. In DNA, the CDR3 is TGTGCCAGCAGTTACGGAGGGAATCAGCCCCAGCATTTT.

The rearrangement joins TRBV4-3 to TRBJ2-1; 7 nucleotides align to TRBD2. The CDR3 is 18 amino acids. Germline trimming cut 0 bases from V and 2 bases from J; bases unmatched to any gene: 10. Germline V CDR1 and CDR2: LGHNA, YSLEER. Written as DNA, the CDR3 is TGCGCCAGCAGCCAAGAACTTGTTGGGGGGGATGCCTACAATGAGCAGTTCTTC. Residues: CASSQELVGGDAYNEQFF.

In this sample, this clone turned up once. This chain uses TRBV14 with TRBJ2-5; tentative D call: TRBD2 (6 bases). The germline V gene has CDR1 SGHDN and CDR2 FVKESK. The germline V and J ends were trimmed by 5 bases and 4 bases, with 11 bases remaining between them. The CDR3 has 13 residues. Here the CDR3 DNA reads TGTGCCAGCAGCGGGACTTCGGGAGAGACCCAGTACTTC. Protein: CASSGTSGETQYF.

The CDR3 loop is CASRETVSPQHF. The CDR3 DNA follows: TGTGCCAGCAGGGAGACGGTATCGCCCCAGCATTTT. This chain uses TRBV6-5 with TRBJ1-5, with D uncertain. In germline, CDR1 is MNHEY, CDR2 SVGAGI. CDR3 size: 12 residues. V was trimmed by 6 bases and J by 9 bases, leaving 12 bases between them.

The chain has TRBV28 and TRBJ2-3, with a weak D call TRBD2 (6 bases). CDR1 is MDHEN, CDR2 SYDVKM, per germline. This CDR3 region has 16 residues. The V end was cut by 3 bases, the J end by 2 bases, with 15 bases between. The CDR3 sequence is CASSFPSSEFTDTQYF. For the CDR3, the DNA is TGTGCCAGCAGTTTTCCCTCTAGCGAGTTCACAGATACGCAGTATTTT. The full variable domain, rest sourced from reference TRBV28 and TRBJ2-3, is DVKVTQSSRYLVKRTGEKVFLECVQDMDHENMFWYRQDPGLGLRLIYFSYDVKMKEKGDIPEGYSVSREKKERFSLILESASTNQTSMYLCASSFPSSEFTDTQYFGPGTRLTVL.